This TCR beta chain was recovered during a study of shared T cell receptors in the human thymus (dated by TCRdb to the early 2020s). Background on the whole study: The study investigated the way shared, self-reactive T-cell receptor alpha chains are produced in the human thymus.

The V and J ends are trimmed by 3 bases and 6 bases, leaving 10 bases between them. Including cysteine and phenylalanine, the CDR3 has 12 amino acids. Just the 36-base CDR3 DNA is kept, in frame starting at base 1. Reading the germline V gene (reference sequence) gives CDR1 SGHNT and CDR2 YYREEE. The receptor library was made with the immunoSEQ multiplex PCR assay. As stored in TCRdb, this immuneACCESS dataset retains in-frame rearrangements with V and J assigned. A fraction of the clones does not appear; measured against another copy, unresolved V genes explain less than half of the discrepancy, and the remainder lacks a known reason. Across this sample there are more than 550,000 clones, with approximately 87% seen only once. Together, the top ten hold 0.0094% of the sample. This clone was counted once. No cognate antigen has been identified for it. No base quality information exists; no much larger clone differs at one position.

These data also formed part of another study, on human thymus T cells. As noted in the second study: Immunologically healthy infants undergoing open corrective cardiac surgery for congenital heart defects in Finland were used as donors. Thymus tissue was obtained as surgical resects removed during corrective cardiac surgery. Both the thymic and the peripheral blood repertoires appeared to show biased V and J gene segment usage. The related research reported highly overlapping thymic TCR repertoires among unrelated individuals. TCR alpha and beta repertoires from roughly 8 infant thymus samples and a few related peripheral blood samples were characterized in the study. Donor ages ranged from about 6 to 250 days, and the cohort comprised 5 to 7 male and a couple of female infants. Thymocytes were freed from the tissue by mechanical means and kept at -70 degrees C as pellets of roughly 9-30 million cells. A QIAsymphony instrument was used to extract genomic DNA from the frozen cell pellets. TCRB and TCRAD loci were amplified from a standardized quantity of quality-controlled genomic DNA using the immunoSEQ multiplex PCR assay. The amplicons spanned the V(D)J region and were long enough to cover the CDR3 and allow V and J genes to be identified. The amplicons were sequenced on an Illumina platform via the commercial immunoSEQ service. Primer bias and sequencing errors were corrected as previously described, and TCRAD and TCRB definitions were based on the IMGT database. immunoSEQ Analyzer 3.0 and VDJTools were used for repertoire analysis, which covered basic statistics, V/J segment usage, diversity estimates, rarefaction and pairwise overlap. Diversity was estimated using the Chao1, ChaoE, Efron-Thisted, Shannon and inverse Simpson indices, and was also estimated on datasets down-sampled to the size of the smallest sample. Repertoire overlap was assessed by strict matching of CDR3 nucleotide sequence, V gene and J gene, and clustering was done by Jaccard-based multidimensional scaling. On average, about 730,000 unique TCRB clonotypes were obtained from thymus samples, compared with approximately 80,000 from blood samples.

The sequence joins TRBV5-4 to TRBJ2-7, and perhaps TRBD1 as D gene, on 6 matching bases. This sequence originates from a boy under three years old with a congenital heart defect. Donor details come from another sample of the same person, matched by shared clones. The specimen sequenced was thymocytes. The nucleotides are TGTGCCAGCAGCTACTTAGGGGGCGAGCAGTACTTC. Its amino acids are CASSYLGGEQYF.